The 26 T cell receptor beta chains given below trace back to one sample, sequenced in a study of OX40 agonist ivuxolimab in advanced cancers. The method was immunoSEQ multiplex PCR; TCRdb's version includes in-frame clones alone and lacks a portion of them. The sample has 55,000 to 65,000 clones; 75% to 90% are singletons. This sample comprised CD4+ or CD8+ T cells sorted from blood, obtained in a trial of the OX40 agonist ivuxolimab. Receptors were obtained from an adult with an advanced solid tumor such as melanoma, head and neck, liver or kidney cancer.

V usage is TRBV7-3 and J usage is TRBJ1-2, with D possibly being TRBD1 (6 bases). Trimming removed 2 bases at V and 4 bases at J, with 20 bases between. Germline V gene data show CDR1 as SGHTA and CDR2 as FQGTGA. The CDR3 has 17 residues. This CDR3 reads CASSLGGSRDNSYGYTF. CDR3 in DNA: TGTGCCAGCAGCTTAGGCGGCTCCCGGGACAATTCCTATGGCTACACCTTC.

The J gene is TRBJ1-2, the V gene TRBV7-9, with 7 bases identical to TRBD1. Looked up from germline, CDR1 is SEHNR and CDR2 is FQNEAQ (reference sequence). The CDR3 totals 14 residues. V gave up 5 bases and J gave up 4 bases; unmatched junction bases: 7. The CDR3 bases are TGTGCCAGCAGCGCCGGGACAGACACCTATGGCTACACCTTC. Its protein is CASSAGTDTYGYTF.

The CDR3 loop reads CASMGGAYEQYF. DNA of the CDR3: TGTGCCAGCATGGGGGGGGCCTACGAGCAGTACTTC. V and J are TRBV6-6 and TRBJ2-7, with TRBD2 matching over 7 bases. Germline assignment: CDR1 MNHNY and CDR2 SVGAGI (reference sequence). With 7 bases clipped from V and 2 bases from J, the junction kept 2 bases outside the gene matches. The CDR3 consists of 12 residues.

The chain links TRBV19 to TRBJ2-3, with D possibly TRBD1 on 6 matching bases. The V and J ends lost 8 bases and 0 bases respectively, with 15 bases between them. Germline CDR1 is LNHDA and CDR2 is SQIVND (reference sequence). CDR3 size: 15 residues. The CDR3 DNA reads as TGTGCCAGTTCGATGCAGGGGCATAGCACAGATACGCAGTATTTT. Translated: CASSMQGHSTDTQYF.

The rearrangement uses TRBV5-4 and TRBJ2-7; the match to TRBD2 covers 10 bases. This CDR3 is built from 15 residues. The V gene end was trimmed by 4 bases and the J gene end by 6 bases; junction bases not matched to a gene: 10. Germline loops: CDR1 SGHNT, CDR2 YYREEE (reference sequence). CDR3 bases: TGTGCCAGCAGCGATATAGCGGGAGGAGGATCCGAGCAGTACTTC. It encodes CASSDIAGGGSEQYF. Variable domain in full (rest from reference TRBV5-4 and TRBJ2-7): ETGVTQSPTHLIKTRGQQVTLRCSSQSGHNTVSWYQQALGQGPQFIFQYYREEENGRGNFPPRFSGLQFPNYSSELNVNALELDDSALYLCASSDIAGGGSEQYFGPGTRLTVT.

This chain joins TRBV28 and TRBJ1-2; D unclear. This CDR3 contains 12 residues. The germline V gene has CDR1 MDHEN and CDR2 SYDVKM. V was trimmed by 2 bases and J by 8 bases, leaving 9 bases between them. The CDR3 region has the DNA TGTGCCAGCAGTTTAAGCCCCATGGGCTACACCTTC. Protein sequence: CASSLSPMGYTF.

The V call is TRBV29-1, the J call TRBJ2-7; a weak D match, TRBD2 (7 bases). This CDR3 region has 15 residues. Germline CDR1 reads SQVTM; CDR2 reads ANQGSEA. V was trimmed by 5 bases and J by 0 bases, leaving 17 bases between them. DNA for the CDR3: TGCAGCGTTTTAGGGGGGGACCACAGCTCCTACGAGCAGTACTTC. Translation gives CSVLGGDHSSYEQYF.

The rearrangement links TRBV29-1 to TRBJ1-1, with D hard to call. Germline-derived CDR1 and CDR2 are SQVTM and ANQGSEA. This CDR3 region has 13 residues. The CDR3 region is CGVGRSGNTEAFF. In nucleotides, the CDR3 is TGCGGAGTCGGGAGGTCAGGGAACACTGAAGCTTTCTTT.

The chain links TRBV30 to TRBJ2-5; D may match TRBD1 or TRBD2 (6 bases each). This CDR3 has 13 amino acids. Looked up from germline, CDR1 is GTSNPN and CDR2 is SVGIG (reference sequence). The germline V and J ends were trimmed by 4 bases and 5 bases, with 14 bases remaining between them. CDR3 bases: TGTGCCTGGACTGGGGGCGCGGGGGAGACCCAGTACTTC. Its protein is CAWTGGAGETQYF.

CDR3 region: CASSYSPRGSYEQYF. CDR3 bases: TGTGCCAGCAGTTACTCGCCCAGGGGGTCCTACGAGCAGTACTTC. The gene calls are TRBV6-5 and TRBJ2-7, with 7 bases fitting TRBD1. J was trimmed by 1 base and V by 0 bases; bases with no gene match: 3. CDR1 is MNHEY and CDR2 is SVGAGI in the germline V gene. The CDR3 is 15 residues long.

The chain carries TRBV18 and TRBJ2-1; D is unclear. The germline gives CDR1 KGHSH, CDR2 LQKENI. The CDR3 length is 15 residues. Trimming stripped 3 bases from V and 0 bases from J, with 9 bases between. CDR3 DNA: TGTGCCAGCTCACCGGACGGCTTCTCCTACAATGAGCAGTTCTTC. Translating gives CASSPDGFSYNEQFF.

V usage is TRBV7-2 and J usage is TRBJ2-2; TRBD1 or TRBD2 may be the D gene (6 bases each). This CDR3 comprises 16 residues. CDR1 is SGHTA and CDR2 is FQGNSA in the germline V gene. Trimming took off 2 bases at V and 3 bases at J, with 13 bases between the two ends. The CDR3 DNA follows: TGTGCCAGCAGCTTAAAGGGGGGCGGTGACACCGGGGAGCTGTTTTTT. This codes for CASSLKGGGDTGELFF.

Comment on this clone: This may stem from a read error, because a much larger clone lies one nucleotide away. V is TRBV30 and J is TRBJ1-4; a weak D match, TRBD1 (5 bases). Looked up from germline, CDR1 is GTSNPN and CDR2 is SVGIG (reference sequence). Trimming shortened V by 8 bases and J by 8 bases, and 15 bases separated the two germline ends. The CDR3 sequence is 12 residues long. CDR3 in amino acids: CAGGGGNEKLFF. For the CDR3, the DNA is TGTGCCGGGGGGGGTGGGAACGAAAAACTGTTTTTT.

The V gene is TRBV11-3, the J gene TRBJ2-6; 8 bases agree with TRBD1. V lost 5 bases to trimming and J lost 2 bases; unmatched junction nucleotides: 2. Per germline, CDR1 SGHNT and CDR2 YENEEA. This CDR3 has 15 amino acids. The CDR3 DNA reads TGTGCCAGCAGCCCCAGGGGGCCTGGGGCCAACGTCCTGACTTTC. Encoded protein: CASSPRGPGANVLTF.

The rearrangement joins TRBV19 to TRBJ2-1; a weak D match, TRBD2 (7 bases). CDR1 LNHDA and CDR2 SQIVND come from the germline V gene (reference sequence). The CDR3 is made up of 12 amino acids. V lost 7 bases and J lost 7, with 11 bases in between. The CDR3 sequence is CASMGGANEQFF. The DNA of the CDR3 is TGTGCCAGTATGGGGGGGGCAAATGAGCAGTTCTTC.

The rearrangement uses TRBV6-1 and TRBJ1-4; D gene uncertain. The germline CDR1 and CDR2 sequences are MNHNS and SASEGT. This CDR3 has 13 residues. The V end lost 7 bases, the J end lost 8 bases, and 14 bases lay between the germline ends. CDR3 DNA: TGTGCCAGCAAACGGCCCGGGTGGGAAAAACTGTTTTTT. Translating gives CASKRPGWEKLFF.

This chain joins TRBV2 and TRBJ1-5; TRBD1 agrees at 7 bases. Germline V gives CDR1 SNHLY, CDR2 FYNNEI. V dropped 2 bases and J dropped 7; count of bases not matched to a gene: 8. The CDR3 has 15 amino acids. The CDR3 loop is CASSELQGVRQPQHF. CDR3 in DNA: TGTGCCAGCAGTGAACTGCAGGGGGTGAGGCAGCCCCAGCATTTT.

The genes are TRBV7-8 and TRBJ2-5; maybe TRBD1 (5 bases). The DNA end lines up better with TRBJ2-7; the J call may be wrong. The CDR3 spans 13 residues. The germline V gene has CDR1 SGHVS and CDR2 FQNEAQ. This chain's CDR3 is CASSPDTAYEQYF. The CDR3 coding sequence is TGTGCCAGCAGCCCGGACACGGCCTACGAGCAGTACTTC.

This chain connects TRBV28 to TRBJ1-4, with D possibly matching TRBD1 (6 bases). Trimming removed 7 bases at V and 1 base at J, with 19 bases between. The germline V gene has CDR1 MDHEN and CDR2 SYDVKM. This CDR3 comprises 17 residues. The CDR3 sequence is CASTDRDMSLTNEKLFF. The CDR3 coding sequence is TGTGCCAGCACCGACCGGGACATGAGCTTAACTAATGAAAAACTGTTTTTT.

The chain is built from TRBV6-5 and TRBJ2-7; D possibly matches TRBD1 or TRBD2 (5 bases each). Trimming took off 2 bases at V and 2 bases at J, with 13 bases between the two ends. Germline V gene lookup returns CDR1 MNHEY and CDR2 SVGAGI. The CDR3 runs to 15 residues. CDR3 in amino acids: CASSYQQGPTYEQYF. DNA of the CDR3: TGTGCCAGCAGTTACCAGCAGGGACCCACCTACGAGCAGTACTTC.

The chain is built from TRBV19 and TRBJ1-5, with 7 positions matching TRBD1. V was pared by 5 bases and J by 5 bases, with 9 bases of the junction left unmatched. Germline CDR1 and CDR2: LNHDA and SQIVND (reference sequence). The CDR3 sequence is 15 residues long. CDR3 amino acids: CASSRDREYDQPQHF. The CDR3 nucleotides are TGTGCCAGTAGTCGAGACAGGGAGTACGATCAGCCCCAGCATTTT.

The genes are TRBV4-1 and TRBJ2-3, with TRBD2 identical over 10 bases. The CDR3 extends over 16 amino acids. Losses at the gene ends were 4 bases for V and 6 bases for J; bases not matched to a gene: 10. CDR1 is MGHRA, CDR2 YSYEKL, per germline. The CDR3 bases are TGCGCCAGCAGCCCCCCGCTAGCGGGAGTAAGGGATACGCAGTATTTT. This encodes CASSPPLAGVRDTQYF.

This clone was observed once. This chain joins TRBV27 and TRBJ2-7, with a possible D match to TRBD2 (6 bases). The CDR3 runs to 15 residues. With 6 bases removed from V and 2 bases from J, the gap between germline ends came to 17 bases. CDR1 MNHEY and CDR2 SMNVEV come from the germline V gene (reference sequence). CDR3 loop: CASSPRSSGAYEQYF. CDR3 DNA sequence: TGTGCCAGCAGCCCTCGGAGTAGCGGAGCCTACGAGCAGTACTTC.

This sequence joins TRBV4-1 and TRBJ1-2; the match to TRBD1 covers 8 bases. V was clipped by 0 bases and J by 8 bases; unmatched bases: 11. The CDR3 is 16 amino acids. Germline assignment: CDR1 MGHRA and CDR2 YSYEKL. The CDR3, as DNA: TGCGCCAGCAGCCAAGATCTTGGGCAGGGGGCGCGGGGCTACACCTTC. Encoded protein: CASSQDLGQGARGYTF.

The chain links TRBV30 to TRBJ2-6; 7 nucleotides line up with TRBD1. Germline V gives CDR1 GTSNPN, CDR2 SVGIG (reference sequence). The CDR3 extends over 16 amino acids. Trimming took 8 bases from V and 0 from J; bases not matched to a gene: 10. The CDR3 spells CAANRGAVSGANVLTF. CDR3 sequence (DNA): TGTGCCGCCAACAGGGGAGCTGTCTCTGGGGCCAACGTCCTGACTTTC.

The chain employs TRBV28 and TRBJ2-7, with D possibly called TRBD1 or TRBD2 (6 bases each). V was cut by 7 bases and J by 4 bases, with 11 bases left in between. CDR1 is MDHEN and CDR2 is SYDVKM in the germline V gene. This CDR3 has 12 amino acids. The CDR3 coding sequence is TGTGCCAGCACCCGAGGGGGGTACGAGCAGTACTTC. This gives the protein CASTRGGYEQYF.